This entry lists 2 T cell receptor beta chains sequenced from one sample in a study of T cell clones after liver transplantation. Clones were read by immunoSEQ multiplex PCR, and TCRdb kept only the in-frame ones, dropping some. The sample has tens of thousands of clones; 71% are singletons. The input for sequencing was CD4+ T cells from blood, taken before liver transplant. The receptors come from a human donor who received a liver transplant.

This chain links TRBV11-2 with TRBJ2-2; possible D gene TRBD2, 5 bases. Germline V CDR1 and CDR2: SGHAT, FQNNGV. The CDR3 is 16 amino acids. The ends were cut back, 0 bases at V and 4 bases at J, with 12 bases in the middle. CDR3 sequence: CASSLDRRARTGELFF. As DNA, the CDR3 is TGTGCCAGCAGCTTAGATAGGCGGGCTCGCACCGGGGAGCTGTTTTTT.

The J gene is TRBJ2-3, the V gene TRBV6-1, with D maybe TRBD2 (6 bases). CDR1 MNHNS and CDR2 SASEGT come from the germline V gene. Trimming pared 1 base from V and 6 bases from J, leaving 11 bases between. The length of the CDR3 is 14 residues. In nucleotides, the CDR3 is TGTGCCAGCAGTGAAGACCGGGGGTGGGATACGCAGTATTTT. Protein: CASSEDRGWDTQYF.